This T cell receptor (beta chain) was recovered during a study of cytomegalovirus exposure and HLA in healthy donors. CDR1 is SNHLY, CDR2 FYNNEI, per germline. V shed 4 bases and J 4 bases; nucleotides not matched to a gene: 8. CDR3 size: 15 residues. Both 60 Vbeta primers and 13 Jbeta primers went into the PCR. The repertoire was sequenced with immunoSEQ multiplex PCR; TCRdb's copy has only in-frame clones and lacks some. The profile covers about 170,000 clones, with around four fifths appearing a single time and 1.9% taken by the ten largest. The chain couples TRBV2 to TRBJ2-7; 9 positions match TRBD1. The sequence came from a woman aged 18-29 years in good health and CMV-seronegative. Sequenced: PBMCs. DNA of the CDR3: TGTGCCAGCAGTGGTGAAACAGGGGGCGGGTACGAGCAGTACTTC. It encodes CASSGETGGGYEQYF.